The present entry profiles one TCR beta chain with its context. This sample was included in a study of cytomegalovirus exposure and HLA in healthy donors. Deletions cut 2 bases from V and 3 bases from J, with 13 bases between. The V gene's germline CDR1 is SQVTM and CDR2 ANQGSEA. This CDR3 is 14 amino acids long. 60 Vbeta and 13 Jbeta primers were used in PCR. Generated by immunoSEQ multiplex PCR, the TCRdb table keeps only in-frame clones and is missing some. The repertoire consists of 150,000 to 200,000 clones, with approximately 80% occurring once and the leading ten covering roughly 3.5%. This chain uses TRBV29-1 with TRBJ2-5; possibly TRBD2 for D (5 bases). Sequencing was carried out using PBMCs. The source of this sequence is a man aged 25-45 years in good health and CMV-seropositive. CDR3 sequence: CSVENTRAEETQYF. CDR3 bases: TGCAGCGTTGAAAACACTAGGGCGGAAGAGACCCAGTACTTC. The full variable domain, rest sourced from reference TRBV29-1 and TRBJ2-5, is SAVISQKPSRDICQRGTSLTIQCQVDSQVTMMFWYRQQPGQSLTLIATANQGSEATYESGFVIDKFPISRPNLTFSTLTVSNMSPEDSSIYLCSVENTRAEETQYFGPGTRLLVL.